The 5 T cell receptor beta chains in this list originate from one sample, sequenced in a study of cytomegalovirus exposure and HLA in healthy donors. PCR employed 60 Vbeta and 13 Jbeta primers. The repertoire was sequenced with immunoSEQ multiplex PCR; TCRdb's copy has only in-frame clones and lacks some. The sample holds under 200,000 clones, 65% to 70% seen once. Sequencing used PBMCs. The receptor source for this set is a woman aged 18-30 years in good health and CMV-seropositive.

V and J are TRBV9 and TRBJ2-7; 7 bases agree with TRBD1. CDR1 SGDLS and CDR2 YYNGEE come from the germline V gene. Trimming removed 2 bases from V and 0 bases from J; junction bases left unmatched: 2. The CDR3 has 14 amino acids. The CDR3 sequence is CASSVGQFSYEQYF. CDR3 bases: TGTGCCAGCAGCGTGGGACAGTTCTCCTACGAGCAGTACTTC.

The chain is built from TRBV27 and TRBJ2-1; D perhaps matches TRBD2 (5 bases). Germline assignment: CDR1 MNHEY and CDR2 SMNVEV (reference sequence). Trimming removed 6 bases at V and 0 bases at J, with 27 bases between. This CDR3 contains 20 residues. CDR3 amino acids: CASRRDFASNTESSYNEQFF. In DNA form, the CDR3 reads TGTGCCAGCAGAAGGGATTTCGCTAGCAACACAGAGAGCTCCTACAATGAGCAGTTCTTC.

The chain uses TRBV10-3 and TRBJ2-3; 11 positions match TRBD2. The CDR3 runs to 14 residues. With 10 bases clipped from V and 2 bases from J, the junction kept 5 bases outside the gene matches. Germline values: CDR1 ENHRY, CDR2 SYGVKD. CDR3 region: CATGTSGFTDTQYF. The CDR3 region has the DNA TGTGCCACCGGGACTAGCGGATTCACAGATACGCAGTATTTT.

CDR3 region: CASSLARGMEADTQYF. Written as DNA, the CDR3 is TGCGCCAGCAGCTTGGCTCGCGGGATGGAAGCAGATACGCAGTATTTT. The chain uses TRBV5-1 and TRBJ2-3, with D tentatively TRBD2 (6 bases). Germline loops: CDR1 SGHRS, CDR2 YFSETQ. The CDR3 length is 16 residues. With 0 bases removed from V and 4 bases from J, the gap between germline ends came to 15 bases. The complete variable domain, with remaining parts taken from reference TRBV5-1 and TRBJ2-3, reads KAGVTQTPRYLIKTRGQQVTLSCSPISGHRSVSWYQQTPGQGLQFLFEYFSETQRNKGNFPGRFSGRQFSNSRSEMNVSTLELGDSALYLCASSLARGMEADTQYFGPGTRLTVL.

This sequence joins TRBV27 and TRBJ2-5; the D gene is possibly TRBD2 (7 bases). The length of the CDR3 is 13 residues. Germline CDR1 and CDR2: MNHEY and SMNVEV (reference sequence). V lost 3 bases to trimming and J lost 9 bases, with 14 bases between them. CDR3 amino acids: CASSLGGLGSQYF. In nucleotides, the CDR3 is TGTGCCAGCAGTTTGGGGGGGCTAGGTTCCCAGTACTTC.